One and the same sample provided the 7 T cell receptor beta chains below, sequenced in a study of blood T cell repertoires in COVID-19. Method: immunoSEQ multiplex PCR; TCRdb's copy keeps in-frame clones and lacks some. Here the sample spans under 200,000 clones, around 85% being singletons. The sample taken for sequencing was peripheral blood. The receptor source for this set is a woman of 80 years or more with acute or convalescent COVID-19.

The chain links TRBV12-5 to TRBJ1-6, with 7 bases matching TRBD1. Germline V gene sequence: CDR1 LGHNT, CDR2 FRNRAP. The CDR3 extends over 14 amino acids. V was pared by 0 bases and J by 7 bases, with 0 bases of the junction left unmatched. The CDR3 loop reads CASGLVGGNSPLHF. The CDR3 nucleotides are TGTGCTAGTGGTTTGGTAGGGGGCAATTCACCCCTCCACTTT.

V is TRBV5-1 and J is TRBJ2-7; D remains unclear. Germline V gene lookup returns CDR1 SGHRS and CDR2 YFSETQ. Trimming cost V 5 bases and J 2 bases, with 14 bases left between them. This CDR3 has 14 amino acids. Here the CDR3 DNA reads TGCGCCAGCAGGGTAAGTGCGTTAACCTACGAGCAGTACTTC. Amino acids: CASRVSALTYEQYF.

The rearrangement joins TRBV7-2 to TRBJ2-7, with 8 positions matching TRBD1. V shed 3 bases, J shed 5 bases, and the junction held 6 bases outside the gene matches. The CDR3 sequence is 14 residues long. Germline-derived CDR1 and CDR2 are SGHTA and FQGNSA. As DNA, the CDR3 is TGTGCCAGCAGCTTGGACAGGGTACCCAACGAGCAGTACTTC. Residues: CASSLDRVPNEQYF.

This chain uses TRBV7-2 with TRBJ2-7, with 9 bases matching TRBD1. The CDR3 sequence is 15 residues long. The germline CDR1 and CDR2 sequences are SGHTA and FQGNSA. With V trimmed by 4 bases and J by 6 bases, 10 bases remained unmatched. The CDR3 bases are TGTGCCAGCAGCTCAAGGAGGACAGGGGTGACCGAGCAGTACTTC. Translating gives CASSSRRTGVTEQYF.

The chain joins TRBV5-4 to TRBJ2-1; 7 positions match TRBD2. J was trimmed by 4 bases and V by 3 bases; bases with no gene match: 10. CDR1 and CDR2 (germline): SGHNT, YYREEE (reference sequence). The CDR3 length is 16 residues. CDR3 nucleotides: TGTGCCAGCAGCTCCCGGTCTGGCGGGAGATACAATGAGCAGTTCTTC. This translates into CASSSRSGGRYNEQFF.

V gene TRBV6-1 combines with J gene TRBJ2-6; D gene ambiguous. The CDR3 is 17 residues long. Germline loops: CDR1 MNHNS, CDR2 SASEGT. V was trimmed by 0 bases and J by 0 bases, leaving 9 bases between them. The DNA for the CDR3 is TGTGCCAGCAGTGAAGCGATCTGGAGCTCTGGGGCCAACGTCCTGACTTTC. Translating gives CASSEAIWSSGANVLTF.

The rearrangement joins TRBV19 to TRBJ1-1; D is unresolved. V lost 2 bases and J lost 6, with 4 bases in between. The CDR3 contains 11 residues. The germline CDR1 and CDR2 sequences are LNHDA and SQIVND (reference sequence). The CDR3 is CASSIRSEAFF. Written as DNA, the CDR3 is TGTGCCAGTAGTATACGGTCTGAAGCTTTCTTT.